Each of the 20 T cell receptor beta chains below was sequenced from the same sample in a study of CD8+ T cells in alopecia areata (dated by TCRdb to the late 2010s). The library came from the immunoSEQ multiplex PCR assay. To provide template for TCR sequencing, every sample had RNA extracted and reverse transcribed into cDNA. TCRdb provides this immuneACCESS table in a form limited to in-frame rearrangements. Some clones are lacking; in checked studies, under half of them reflect an unresolved V gene, and why the rest are absent is not known. The sample table lists some 98,000 clones, 60% to 65% of them with a count of one. Around 16% of the sample goes to the ten largest clones. The time point label, as the study defines it: approximately 4 weeks on oral tofacitinib. This sample's treatment or condition label indicates: oral pan-JAK inhibitor, 5-10 mg twice daily. Sequenced material: CD8+ T cells sorted from blood, taken at week 4, from a patient treated with tofacitinib. All receptors come from a human donor with alopecia areata.

The rearrangement uses TRBV27 and TRBJ1-2, with a tentative D call TRBD1 (6 bases). The CDR3 runs 13 residues. CDR1 is MNHEY, CDR2 SMNVEV, per germline (reference sequence). The V end was cut by 9 bases, the J end by 1 base, with 12 bases between. The CDR3 DNA follows: TGTGCCAGTGGGGACACTCTTAACTATGGCTACACCTTC. This sequence encodes CASGDTLNYGYTF.

This clone occurred a few times. This chain uses TRBV7-6 with TRBJ2-7; D is ambiguous. V dropped 1 base and J dropped 5 bases, with 6 bases sitting between them. The germline V gene has CDR1 SGHVS and CDR2 FNYEAQ. The CDR3 loop spans 12 amino acids. The DNA for the CDR3 is TGTGCCAGCAGCTTAGGAGAAGACGAGCAGTACTTC. Its translation is CASSLGEDEQYF.

This clone was observed a handful of times. The CDR3 DNA follows: TGTGCCAGCAGCCCCTCCGTTAGGGGTAATGGCTACACCTTC. Its protein product is CASSPSVRGNGYTF. The gene calls are TRBV27 and TRBJ1-2; TRBD1 might be the D (5 bases). The V gene's germline CDR1 is MNHEY and CDR2 SMNVEV (reference sequence). The length of the CDR3 is 14 residues. Trimming removed 6 bases from V and 6 bases from J, with 17 bases in between.

The genes are TRBV27 and TRBJ1-1; no clear D gene. The V and J ends lost 3 bases and 1 base respectively, with 6 bases between them. The CDR3 totals 13 residues. Germline loops: CDR1 MNHEY, CDR2 SMNVEV (reference sequence). The CDR3 sequence is CASSLFWNTEAFF. The CDR3 nucleotides are TGTGCCAGCAGTTTGTTCTGGAACACTGAAGCTTTCTTT.

This chain connects TRBV5-1 to TRBJ2-7; TRBD1 aligns across 9 bases. The germline gives CDR1 SGHRS, CDR2 YFSETQ. CDR3 size: 12 residues. V shed 3 bases, J shed 7 bases, and the junction held 2 bases outside the gene matches. The CDR3 loop reads CASSSTGGEQYF. For the CDR3, the DNA is TGCGCCAGCAGCTCGACAGGGGGTGAGCAGTACTTC.

The J gene is TRBJ1-2, the V gene TRBV28, with 7 bases fitting TRBD1. Per the germline V gene, CDR1 is MDHEN and CDR2 is SYDVKM. Unmatched junction bases numbered 7, after V lost 6 bases and J lost 6 bases. The length of the CDR3 is 13 residues. The CDR3 here is CASRPQGEDGYTF. CDR3 in DNA: TGTGCCAGCAGGCCTCAGGGGGAGGATGGCTACACCTTC.

This clone was counted only a few times. This rearrangement joins TRBV27 to TRBJ2-5; 11 bases align to TRBD2. The CDR3 runs 16 residues. Germline CDR1 is MNHEY and CDR2 is SMNVEV (reference sequence). Unmatched junction bases numbered 6, after V lost 5 bases and J lost 1 base. CDR3 residues: CASSPTGTSGQETQYF. The CDR3, as DNA: TGTGCCAGCAGTCCAACCGGGACTAGCGGCCAAGAGACCCAGTACTTC.

CDR3 nucleotides: TGTGCCAGCATAGAGCGGGGGGCCAGTACAGATACGCAGTATTTT. Translation gives CASIERGASTDTQYF. The chain has TRBV13 and TRBJ2-3; TRBD2 aligns across 9 bases. The V gene's germline CDR1 is PRHDT and CDR2 FYEKMQ (reference sequence). V lost 7 bases and J lost 3; bases outside the gene matches: 8. The CDR3 runs 15 residues.

The chain employs TRBV2 and TRBJ2-3; tentative D call: TRBD2 (6 bases). CDR1 SNHLY and CDR2 FYNNEI come from the germline V gene. The CDR3 contains 16 residues. The V gene lost 0 bases and the J gene lost 2 bases, with 12 bases spanning the gap. CDR3 in DNA: TGTGCCAGCAGTGAAGCGGTAATAGCGGACACAGATACGCAGTATTTT. It translates to CASSEAVIADTDTQYF.

This clone has just a few counts. The V and J genes are TRBV10-3 and TRBJ2-1; 9 bases are a match to TRBD2. The length of the CDR3 is 13 residues. Trimming took 8 bases from V and 8 from J; bases not matched to a gene: 7. Germline V CDR1 and CDR2: ENHRY, SYGVKD. CDR3 loop: CAIRLAGNDEQFF. CDR3 coding DNA: TGTGCCATCCGGCTAGCGGGAAATGATGAGCAGTTCTTC.

This clone has a single count. This chain links TRBV2 with TRBJ2-2; D not certain. V lost 2 bases and J lost 1, with 11 bases in between. Per the germline V gene, CDR1 is SNHLY and CDR2 is FYNNEI. The CDR3 consists of 16 residues. The CDR3 loop reads CASSETRQLNTGELFF. The CDR3 DNA reads as TGTGCCAGCAGTGAAACGCGTCAATTGAACACCGGGGAGCTGTTTTTT.

This clone was recorded a few times. This rearrangement joins TRBV18 to TRBJ2-3; the D is unclear. The CDR3 has 16 residues. Trimming shortened V by 0 bases and J by 4 bases, and 14 bases separated the two germline ends. Germline V CDR1 and CDR2: KGHSH, LQKENI. The CDR3 spells CASSPPPRVLPDTQYF. CDR3 nucleotides: TGTGCCAGCTCACCACCGCCTAGGGTTCTTCCAGATACGCAGTATTTT.

This clone has a handful of counts. The chain has TRBV6-5 and TRBJ2-7; 12 bases align to TRBD2. Germline V lookup: CDR1 MNHEY, CDR2 SVGAGI. This CDR3 region has 14 residues. Trimming cost V 2 bases and J 4 bases; bases outside gene matches: 0. Written as DNA, the CDR3 is TGTGCCAGCAGTTACGGGACTAGCGGGTACGAGCAGTACTTC. It encodes CASSYGTSGYEQYF.

This chain uses TRBV29-1 with TRBJ2-7; 10 positions agree with TRBD1. The CDR3 is 13 amino acids. V was pared by 6 bases and J by 7 bases, with 9 bases of the junction left unmatched. Germline V gene lookup returns CDR1 SQVTM and CDR2 ANQGSEA. Written as DNA, the CDR3 is TGCAGCGTCCTGACAGGGGGCCCGATAGAGCAGTACTTC. Residues: CSVLTGGPIEQYF.

There are a few counts of this clone. This sequence is one base from a far larger clone and is likely a read error. V gene TRBV6-4 combines with J gene TRBJ2-7; 9 bases fit TRBD1. Per germline, CDR1 MRHNA and CDR2 SNTAGT. V shed 0 bases and J 7 bases; nucleotides not matched to a gene: 1. The CDR3 length is 13 residues. CDR3 in DNA: TGTGCCAGCAGTGACTCGGACAGGGGTGAGCAGTACTTC. It codes for CASSDSDRGEQYF.

In nucleotides, the CDR3 is TGCGCCAGCAGCCAAGAGCAAGACCGGGAGCAGTACTTC. Translating gives CASSQEQDREQYF. This sequence joins TRBV4-3 and TRBJ2-7; D ambiguous. V was shortened by 0 bases and J by 7 bases, with 10 bases between the two germline ends. CDR1 is LGHNA, CDR2 YSLEER, per germline. The CDR3 is made up of 13 amino acids.

The chain uses TRBV6-4 and TRBJ2-1; 8 bases agree with TRBD2. Germline CDR1 MRHNA, CDR2 SNTAGT. Germline trimming cut 2 bases from V and 0 bases from J; bases unmatched to any gene: 0. This CDR3 region has 15 residues. The CDR3 sequence: CASSDTSGSYNEQFF. DNA of the CDR3: TGTGCCAGCAGTGACACTAGCGGCTCCTACAATGAGCAGTTCTTC.

Here the CDR3 reads CAWSNRPEAFF. In nucleotides, the CDR3 is TGTGCCTGGAGTAATAGGCCTGAAGCTTTCTTT. The rearrangement joins TRBV30 to TRBJ1-1; no clear D. The CDR3 runs 11 residues. V was trimmed by 2 bases and J by 6 bases, leaving 7 bases between them. CDR1 and CDR2 from the germline V gene are GTSNPN and SVGIG (reference sequence).

At least ten counts were recorded for this clone. This chain links TRBV5-1 with TRBJ1-6; tentative D call: TRBD1 (6 bases). This CDR3 has 16 residues. The germline CDR1 and CDR2 sequences are SGHRS and YFSETQ. Trimming took off 3 bases at V and 7 bases at J, with 17 bases between the two ends. The CDR3 sequence is CASSSMGLGANSPLHF. CDR3 sequence (DNA): TGCGCCAGCAGCTCGATGGGGCTGGGGGCGAATTCACCCCTCCACTTT.

The V gene is TRBV7-3, the J gene TRBJ2-1; 7 bases are shared with TRBD2. The CDR3 is 12 residues long. Germline V gene data show CDR1 as SGHTA and CDR2 as FQGTGA. V dropped 5 bases and J dropped 10; count of bases not matched to a gene: 5. The chain's CDR3 is CASSPGAGEQFF. DNA of the CDR3: TGTGCCAGCAGCCCAGGAGCGGGAGAGCAGTTCTTC. Full variable domain (rest looked up from reference TRBV7-3 and TRBJ2-1): GAGVSQTPSNKVTEKGKYVELRCDPISGHTALYWYRQSLGQGPEFLIYFQGTGAADDSGLPNDRFFAVRPEGSVSTLKIQRTERGDSAVYLCASSPGAGEQFFGPGTRLTVL.